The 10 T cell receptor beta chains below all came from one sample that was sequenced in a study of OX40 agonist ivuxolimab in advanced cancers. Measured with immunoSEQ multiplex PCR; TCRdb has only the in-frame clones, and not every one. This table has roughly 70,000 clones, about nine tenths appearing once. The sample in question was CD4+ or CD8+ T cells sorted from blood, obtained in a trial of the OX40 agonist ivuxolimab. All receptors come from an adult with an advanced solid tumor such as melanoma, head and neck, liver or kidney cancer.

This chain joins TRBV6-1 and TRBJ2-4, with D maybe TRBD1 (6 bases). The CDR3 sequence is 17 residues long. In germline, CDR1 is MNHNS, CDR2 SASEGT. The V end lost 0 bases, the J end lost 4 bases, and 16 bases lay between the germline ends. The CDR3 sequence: CASSEAQGGGRKNIQYF. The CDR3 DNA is TGTGCCAGCAGTGAAGCGCAAGGTGGGGGCCGTAAAAACATTCAGTACTTC.

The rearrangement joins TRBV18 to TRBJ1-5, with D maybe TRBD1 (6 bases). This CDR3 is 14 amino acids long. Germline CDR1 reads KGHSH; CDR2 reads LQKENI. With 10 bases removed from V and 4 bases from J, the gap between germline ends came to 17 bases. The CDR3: CATSRGAGNQPQHF. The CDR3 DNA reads TGTGCCACCTCCCGGGGGGCAGGAAATCAGCCCCAGCATTTT.

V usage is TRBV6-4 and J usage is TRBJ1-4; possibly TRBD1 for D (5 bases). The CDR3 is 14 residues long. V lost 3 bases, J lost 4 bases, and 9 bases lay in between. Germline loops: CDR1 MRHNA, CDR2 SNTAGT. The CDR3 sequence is CASSEGQGNEKLFF. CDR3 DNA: TGTGCCAGCAGTGAAGGGCAGGGTAATGAAAAACTGTTTTTT.

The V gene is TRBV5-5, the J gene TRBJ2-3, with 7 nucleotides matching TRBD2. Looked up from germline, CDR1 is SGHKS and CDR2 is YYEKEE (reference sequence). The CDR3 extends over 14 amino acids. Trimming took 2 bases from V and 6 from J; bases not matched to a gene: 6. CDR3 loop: CASSFVGGWDTQYF. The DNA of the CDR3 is TGTGCCAGCAGCTTCGTGGGAGGGTGGGATACGCAGTATTTT.

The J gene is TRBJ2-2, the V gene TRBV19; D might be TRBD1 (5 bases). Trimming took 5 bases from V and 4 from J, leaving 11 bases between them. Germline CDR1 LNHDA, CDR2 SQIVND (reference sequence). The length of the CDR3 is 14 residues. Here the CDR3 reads CASSVARGTGELFF. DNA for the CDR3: TGTGCCAGTAGTGTTGCTAGGGGCACCGGGGAGCTGTTTTTT.

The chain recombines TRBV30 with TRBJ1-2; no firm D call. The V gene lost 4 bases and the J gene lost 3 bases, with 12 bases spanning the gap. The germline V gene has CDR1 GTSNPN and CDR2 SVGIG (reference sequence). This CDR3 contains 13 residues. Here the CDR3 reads CAWKRSLDYGYTF. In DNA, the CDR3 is TGTGCCTGGAAGAGGAGCTTGGACTATGGCTACACCTTC.

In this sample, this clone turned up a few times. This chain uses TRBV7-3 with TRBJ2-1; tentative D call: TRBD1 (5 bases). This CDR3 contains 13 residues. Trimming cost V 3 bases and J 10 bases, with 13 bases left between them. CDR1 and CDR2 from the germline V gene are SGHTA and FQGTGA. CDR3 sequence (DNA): TGTGCCAGCAGCTTCACAGGATCTTTGGAGCAGTTCTTC. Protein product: CASSFTGSLEQFF. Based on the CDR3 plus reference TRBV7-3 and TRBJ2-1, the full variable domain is GAGVSQTPSNKVTEKGKYVELRCDPISGHTALYWYRQSLGQGPEFLIYFQGTGAADDSGLPNDRFFAVRPEGSVSTLKIQRTERGDSAVYLCASSFTGSLEQFFGPGTRLTVL.

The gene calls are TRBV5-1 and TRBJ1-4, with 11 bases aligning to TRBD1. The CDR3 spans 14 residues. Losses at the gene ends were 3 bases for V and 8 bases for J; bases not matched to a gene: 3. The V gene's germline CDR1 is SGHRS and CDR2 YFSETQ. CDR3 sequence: CASSSGQGDEKLFF. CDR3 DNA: TGCGCCAGCAGCTCGGGACAGGGGGACGAAAAACTGTTTTTT.

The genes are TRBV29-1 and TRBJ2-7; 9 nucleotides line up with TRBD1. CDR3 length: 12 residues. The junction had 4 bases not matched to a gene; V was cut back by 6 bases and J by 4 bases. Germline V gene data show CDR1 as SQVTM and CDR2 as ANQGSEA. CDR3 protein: CSVRDRAYEQYF. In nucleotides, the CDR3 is TGCAGCGTCCGGGACAGGGCGTACGAGCAGTACTTC.

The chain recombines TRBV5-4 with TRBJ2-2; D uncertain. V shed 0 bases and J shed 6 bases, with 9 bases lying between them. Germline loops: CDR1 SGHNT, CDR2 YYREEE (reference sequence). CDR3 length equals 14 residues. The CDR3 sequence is CASSLERRPGELFF. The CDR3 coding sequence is TGTGCCAGCAGCTTGGAGAGGCGGCCCGGGGAGCTGTTTTTT. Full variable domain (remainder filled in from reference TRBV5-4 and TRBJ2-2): ETGVTQSPTHLIKTRGQQVTLRCSSQSGHNTVSWYQQALGQGPQFIFQYYREEENGRGNFPPRFSGLQFPNYSSELNVNALELDDSALYLCASSLERRPGELFFGEGSRLTVL.